The 15 T cell receptor beta chains below come from one sample, sequenced in a study of technical replicates of blood from a handful of donors. The data were produced by immunoSEQ multiplex PCR, yet TCRdb's version contains in-frame clones alone and is incomplete. The data show about 70,000 clones, approximately 96% seen once. Sequences were obtained from T cells isolated from PBMCs. All receptors derive from a human donor in good health.

The chain is built from TRBV7-3 and TRBJ2-1; 7 nucleotides agree with TRBD2. Trimming at V came to 3 bases and at J to 8 bases, leaving 7 bases not matched to a gene. The CDR3 consists of 14 residues. Germline V lookup: CDR1 SGHTA, CDR2 FQGTGA. This CDR3 is CASSFAGEVDEQFF. In DNA form, the CDR3 reads TGTGCCAGCAGCTTTGCGGGAGAGGTCGATGAGCAGTTCTTC.

This chain links TRBV5-5 with TRBJ1-5; D gene unclear. V lost 5 bases and J 4 bases, leaving 4 bases between the germline ends. Germline V gives CDR1 SGHKS, CDR2 YYEKEE (reference sequence). There are 11 residues in the CDR3. Here the CDR3 DNA reads TGTGCCAGCAGTTCTAATCAGCCCCAGCATTTT. This sequence encodes CASSSNQPQHF.

The rearrangement links TRBV6-6 to TRBJ2-1; D is perhaps TRBD1 (5 bases). The CDR3 contains 14 residues. Trimming left V 2 bases short and J 7 bases short, with 12 bases between. Germline CDR1 MNHNY, CDR2 SVGAGI (reference sequence). The CDR3 spells CASSYPRSGNEQFF. DNA of the CDR3: TGTGCCAGCAGTTACCCCAGGTCAGGGAATGAGCAGTTCTTC.

The table lists this clone with a count of one. The rearrangement links TRBV19 to TRBJ2-7; no clear D gene. V shed 7 bases and J shed 4 bases, with 5 bases lying between them. CDR3 length: 10 residues. CDR1 is LNHDA and CDR2 is SQIVND in the germline V gene (reference sequence). The CDR3 nucleotides read TGTGCCAGTATCCATTACGAGCAGTACTTC. This codes for CASIHYEQYF.

The J gene is TRBJ2-1, the V gene TRBV5-6, with D hard to call. This CDR3 is 13 amino acids long. Trimming took 0 bases from V and 8 from J, leaving 9 bases between them. Germline loops: CDR1 SGHDT, CDR2 YYEEEE. CDR3 sequence reads: CASSLVDGYEQFF. CDR3 DNA: TGTGCCAGCAGCTTGGTAGACGGGTATGAGCAGTTCTTC.

V and J are TRBV7-3 and TRBJ2-1; 7 bases fit TRBD2. J was trimmed by 4 bases and V by 5 bases; bases with no gene match: 8. Per germline, CDR1 SGHTA and CDR2 FQGTGA. The CDR3 sequence is 15 residues long. The chain's CDR3 is CASSRLSSGYNEQFF. The CDR3 DNA follows: TGTGCCAGCAGCCGGTTAAGTAGCGGGTACAATGAGCAGTTCTTC. Drawing the rest from reference TRBV7-3 and TRBJ2-1, the complete variable domain is GAGVSQTPSNKVTEKGKYVELRCDPISGHTALYWYRQSLGQGPEFLIYFQGTGAADDSGLPNDRFFAVRPEGSVSTLKIQRTERGDSAVYLCASSRLSSGYNEQFFGPGTRLTVL.

This chain joins TRBV6-6 and TRBJ2-7; TRBD1 aligns across 7 bases. The V gene's germline CDR1 is MNHNY and CDR2 SVGAGI (reference sequence). The CDR3 consists of 16 residues. The junction had 14 bases not matched to a gene; V was cut back by 7 bases and J by 2 bases. As DNA, the CDR3 is TGTGCCAGCACCGCGACCCCACAGGGGTTAGCCTACGAGCAGTACTTC. Residues: CASTATPQGLAYEQYF.

J is TRBJ2-3 and V is TRBV7-3, with a tentative D call TRBD1 (6 bases). The V gene lost 5 bases and the J gene lost 4 bases, with 19 bases spanning the gap. CDR3 size: 16 residues. Germline CDR1 SGHTA, CDR2 FQGTGA. CDR3 DNA: TGTGCCAGCAGCCCGACCGCTACTGGGGGCCCAGATACGCAGTATTTT. Protein product: CASSPTATGGPDTQYF.

A single count supports this clone. The chain uses TRBV18 and TRBJ2-3; D might be TRBD1 (6 bases). Germline CDR1 reads KGHSH; CDR2 reads LQKENI. This CDR3 comprises 14 residues. The ends were cut back, 2 bases at V and 4 bases at J, with 10 bases in the middle. CDR3 coding DNA: TGTGCCAGCTCACCATTGACAGGTCCAGATACGCAGTATTTT. Amino acid sequence: CASSPLTGPDTQYF. Filled out from reference TRBV18 and TRBJ2-3, the complete variable domain reads NAGVMQNPRHLVRRRGQEARLRCSPMKGHSHVYWYRQLPEEGLKFMVYLQKENIIDESGMPKERFSAEFPKEGPSILRIQQVVRGDSAAYFCASSPLTGPDTQYFGPGTRLTVL.

The DNA of the CDR3 is TGCGCCAGCAGCTTTTCAGGACAGGAAGCCTACGAGCAGTACTTC. It encodes CASSFSGQEAYEQYF. The chain combines TRBV5-1 with TRBJ2-7; 7 positions match TRBD1. The CDR3 runs to 15 residues. Germline assignment: CDR1 SGHRS and CDR2 YFSETQ. The V and J ends lost 2 bases and 2 bases, in that order; junction bases with no gene match: 7. Combining the CDR3 with reference TRBV5-1 and TRBJ2-7 gives the whole variable domain KAGVTQTPRYLIKTRGQQVTLSCSPISGHRSVSWYQQTPGQGLQFLFEYFSETQRNKGNFPGRFSGRQFSNSRSEMNVSTLELGDSALYLCASSFSGQEAYEQYFGPGTRLTVT.

The CDR3 region has the DNA TGTGCCAGCAGCCCACAAAACACCGGGGAGCTGTTTTTT. This encodes CASSPQNTGELFF. This chain links TRBV7-3 with TRBJ2-2, with D hard to call. V was shortened by 5 bases and J by 2 bases, with 6 bases between the two germline ends. The CDR3 loop spans 13 amino acids. Looked up from germline, CDR1 is SGHTA and CDR2 is FQGTGA. Based on the CDR3 plus reference TRBV7-3 and TRBJ2-2, the full variable domain is GAGVSQTPSNKVTEKGKYVELRCDPISGHTALYWYRQSLGQGPEFLIYFQGTGAADDSGLPNDRFFAVRPEGSVSTLKIQRTERGDSAVYLCASSPQNTGELFFGEGSRLTVL.

The sample holds one count of this clone. The chain employs TRBV18 and TRBJ2-2; TRBD1 aligns across 8 bases. This CDR3 contains 16 residues. After removal of 3 bases from V and 5 bases from J, the junction contained 8 bases not matched to a gene. From germline, CDR1 is KGHSH and CDR2 LQKENI. CDR3 protein: CASSPDREQLTGELFF. CDR3 DNA: TGTGCCAGCTCACCGGACAGGGAACAACTTACCGGGGAGCTGTTTTTT.

The chain links TRBV6-4 to TRBJ2-1, with TRBD2 identical over 9 bases. CDR3 size: 15 residues. The germline CDR1 and CDR2 sequences are MRHNA and SNTAGT. The trim removed 7 bases at V and 4 bases at J, leaving 8 bases unmatched. CDR3 DNA: TGTGCCAGCACCGCCCTAGCGGGAAATTACAATGAGCAGTTCTTC. Encoded protein: CASTALAGNYNEQFF.

The chain joins TRBV29-1 to TRBJ2-3; the D gene is possibly TRBD2 (5 bases). Trimming pared 4 bases from V and 5 bases from J, leaving 10 bases between. CDR3 size: 12 residues. Per the germline V gene, CDR1 is SQVTM and CDR2 is ANQGSEA. CDR3 bases: TGCAGCGTTGGGGCCGGGGAAGATACGCAGTATTTT. Translation: CSVGAGEDTQYF.

DNA of the CDR3: TGTGCCAGCAGTGAAGGCAGCGGGGTTTACAATGAGCAGTTCTTC. Protein product: CASSEGSGVYNEQFF. The rearrangement uses TRBV2 and TRBJ2-1, with 7 bases fitting TRBD2. Germline CDR1 reads SNHLY; CDR2 reads FYNNEI. CDR3 size: 15 residues. The V gene end was trimmed by 1 base and the J gene end by 4 bases; junction bases not matched to a gene: 4.